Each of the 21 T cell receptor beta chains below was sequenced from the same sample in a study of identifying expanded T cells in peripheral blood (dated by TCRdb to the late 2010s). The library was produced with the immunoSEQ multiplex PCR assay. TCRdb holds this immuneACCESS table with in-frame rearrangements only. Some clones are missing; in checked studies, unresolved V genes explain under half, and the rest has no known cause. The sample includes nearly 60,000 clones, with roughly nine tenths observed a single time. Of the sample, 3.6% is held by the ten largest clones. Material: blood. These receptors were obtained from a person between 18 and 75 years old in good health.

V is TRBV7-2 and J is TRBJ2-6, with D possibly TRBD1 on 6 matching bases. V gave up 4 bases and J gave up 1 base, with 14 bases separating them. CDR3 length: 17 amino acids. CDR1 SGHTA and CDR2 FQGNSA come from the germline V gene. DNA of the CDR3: TGTGCCAGCAGCTCAGGGGCCTCCCCTTCTGGGGCCAACGTCCTGACTTTC. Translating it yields CASSSGASPSGANVLTF.

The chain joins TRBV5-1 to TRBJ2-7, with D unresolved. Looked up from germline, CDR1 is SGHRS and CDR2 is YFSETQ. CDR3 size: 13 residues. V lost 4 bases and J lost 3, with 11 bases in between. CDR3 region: CASSRAVDYEQYF. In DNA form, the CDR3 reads TGCGCCAGCAGCCGTGCAGTTGACTACGAGCAGTACTTC.

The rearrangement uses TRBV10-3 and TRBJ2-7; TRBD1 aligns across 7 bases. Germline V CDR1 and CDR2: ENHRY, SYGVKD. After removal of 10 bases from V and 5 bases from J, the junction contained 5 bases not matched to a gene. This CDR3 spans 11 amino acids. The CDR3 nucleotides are TGTGCCACGGTACAGGGGAACGAGCAGTACTTC. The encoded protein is CATVQGNEQYF.

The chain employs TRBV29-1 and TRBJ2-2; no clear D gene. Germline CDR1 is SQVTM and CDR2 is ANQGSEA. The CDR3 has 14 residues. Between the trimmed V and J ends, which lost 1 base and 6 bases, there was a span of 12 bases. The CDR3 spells CSVEVAPQSGELFF. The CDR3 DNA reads TGCAGCGTTGAAGTGGCACCCCAGTCCGGGGAGCTGTTTTTT.

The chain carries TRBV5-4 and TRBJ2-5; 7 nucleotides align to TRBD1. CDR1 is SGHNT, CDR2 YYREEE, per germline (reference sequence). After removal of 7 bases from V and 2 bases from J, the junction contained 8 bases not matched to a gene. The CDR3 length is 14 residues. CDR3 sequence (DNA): TGTGCCAGCGCTACGCGGACAGGTCAAGAGACCCAGTACTTC. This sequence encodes CASATRTGQETQYF.

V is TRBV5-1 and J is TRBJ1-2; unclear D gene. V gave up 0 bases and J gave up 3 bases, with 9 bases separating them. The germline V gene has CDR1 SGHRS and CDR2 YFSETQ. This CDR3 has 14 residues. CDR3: CASSLGVSDYGYTF. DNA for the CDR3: TGCGCCAGCAGCTTGGGGGTGTCGGACTATGGCTACACCTTC.

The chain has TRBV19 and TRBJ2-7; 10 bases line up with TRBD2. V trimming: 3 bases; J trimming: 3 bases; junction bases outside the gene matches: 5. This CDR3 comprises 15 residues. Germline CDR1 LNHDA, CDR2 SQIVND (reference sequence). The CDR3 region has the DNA TGTGCCAGTAGTATTGCTGGACTAGCGGTCTACGAGCAGTACTTC. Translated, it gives CASSIAGLAVYEQYF.

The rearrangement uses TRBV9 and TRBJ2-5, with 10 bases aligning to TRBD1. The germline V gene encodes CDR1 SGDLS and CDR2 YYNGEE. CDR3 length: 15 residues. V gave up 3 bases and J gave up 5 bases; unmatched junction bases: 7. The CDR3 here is CASSEGQGVWETQYF. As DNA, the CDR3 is TGTGCCAGCAGCGAAGGACAGGGGGTTTGGGAGACCCAGTACTTC.

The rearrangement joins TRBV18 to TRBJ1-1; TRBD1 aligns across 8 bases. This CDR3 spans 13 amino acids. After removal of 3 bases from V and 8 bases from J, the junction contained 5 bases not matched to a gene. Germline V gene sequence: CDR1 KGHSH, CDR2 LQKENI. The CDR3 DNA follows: TGTGCCAGCTCACCCGGACAGGGCCAAGAAGCTTTCTTT. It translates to CASSPGQGQEAFF.

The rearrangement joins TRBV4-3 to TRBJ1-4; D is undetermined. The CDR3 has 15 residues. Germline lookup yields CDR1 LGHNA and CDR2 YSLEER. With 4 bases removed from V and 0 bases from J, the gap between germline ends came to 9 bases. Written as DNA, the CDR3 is TGCGCCAGCAGCCGTACAGTCTCAACTAATGAAAAACTGTTTTTT. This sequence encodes CASSRTVSTNEKLFF.

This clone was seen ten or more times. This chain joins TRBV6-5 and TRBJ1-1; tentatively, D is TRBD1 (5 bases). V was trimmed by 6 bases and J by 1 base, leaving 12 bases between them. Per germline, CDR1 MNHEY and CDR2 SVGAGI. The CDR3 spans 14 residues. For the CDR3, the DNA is TGTGCCAGCAGAACGGGACGCACGAACACTGAAGCTTTCTTT. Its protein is CASRTGRTNTEAFF.

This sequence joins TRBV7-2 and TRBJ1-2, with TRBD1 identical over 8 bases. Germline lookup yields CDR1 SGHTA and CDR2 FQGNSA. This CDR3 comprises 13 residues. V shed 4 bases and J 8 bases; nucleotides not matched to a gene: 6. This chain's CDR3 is CASSSSTGEGYTF. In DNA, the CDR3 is TGTGCCAGCAGCTCCTCGACAGGGGAGGGCTACACCTTC.

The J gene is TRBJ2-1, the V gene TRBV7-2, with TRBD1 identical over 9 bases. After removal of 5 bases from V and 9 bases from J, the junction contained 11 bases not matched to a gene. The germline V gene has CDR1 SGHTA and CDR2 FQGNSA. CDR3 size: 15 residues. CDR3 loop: CASSNRDRERGEQFF. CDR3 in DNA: TGTGCCAGCAGCAACCGGGACAGGGAGAGGGGTGAGCAGTTCTTC.

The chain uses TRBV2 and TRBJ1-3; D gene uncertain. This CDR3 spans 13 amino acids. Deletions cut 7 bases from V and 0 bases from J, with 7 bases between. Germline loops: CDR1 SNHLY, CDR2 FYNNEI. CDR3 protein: CASKGDSGNTIYF. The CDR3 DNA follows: TGTGCCAGCAAGGGAGACTCTGGAAACACCATATATTTT.

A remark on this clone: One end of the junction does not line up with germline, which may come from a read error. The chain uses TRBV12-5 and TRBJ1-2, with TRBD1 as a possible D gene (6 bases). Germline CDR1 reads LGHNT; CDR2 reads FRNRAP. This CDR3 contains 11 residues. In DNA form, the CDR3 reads TGTGCTAGTGGTCCCGGACAGCTCTTGTCCTTC. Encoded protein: CASGPGQLLSF.

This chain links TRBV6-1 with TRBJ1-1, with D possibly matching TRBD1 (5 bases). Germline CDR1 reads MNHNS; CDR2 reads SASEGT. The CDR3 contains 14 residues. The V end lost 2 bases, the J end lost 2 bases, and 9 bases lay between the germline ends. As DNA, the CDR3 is TGTGCCAGCAGTGAACAGGGTGGTAACACTGAAGCTTTCTTT. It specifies CASSEQGGNTEAFF.

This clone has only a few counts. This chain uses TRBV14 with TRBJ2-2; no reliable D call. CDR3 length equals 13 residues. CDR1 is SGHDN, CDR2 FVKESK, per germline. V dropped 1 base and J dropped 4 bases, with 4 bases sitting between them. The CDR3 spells CASSQGVTGELFF. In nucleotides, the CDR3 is TGTGCCAGCAGCCAAGGAGTCACCGGGGAGCTGTTTTTT.

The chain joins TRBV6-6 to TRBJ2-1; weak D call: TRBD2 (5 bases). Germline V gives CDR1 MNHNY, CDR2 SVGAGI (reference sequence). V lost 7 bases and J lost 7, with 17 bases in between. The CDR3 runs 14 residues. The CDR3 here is CASTRLLAKNEQFF. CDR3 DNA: TGTGCCAGCACCCGTCTGCTAGCAAAGAATGAGCAGTTCTTC.

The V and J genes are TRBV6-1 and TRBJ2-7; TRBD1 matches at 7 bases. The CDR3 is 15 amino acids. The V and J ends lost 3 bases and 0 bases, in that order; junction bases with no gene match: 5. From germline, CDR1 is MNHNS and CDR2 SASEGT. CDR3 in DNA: TGTGCCAGCAGTGAGAGGACAGGAAGCTCCTACGAGCAGTACTTC. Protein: CASSERTGSSYEQYF.

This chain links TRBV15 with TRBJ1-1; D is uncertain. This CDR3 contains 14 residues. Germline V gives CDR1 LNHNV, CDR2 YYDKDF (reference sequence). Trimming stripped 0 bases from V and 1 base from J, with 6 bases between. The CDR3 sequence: CATSRDRGNTEAFF. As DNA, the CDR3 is TGTGCCACCAGCAGAGATCGTGGGAACACTGAAGCTTTCTTT.

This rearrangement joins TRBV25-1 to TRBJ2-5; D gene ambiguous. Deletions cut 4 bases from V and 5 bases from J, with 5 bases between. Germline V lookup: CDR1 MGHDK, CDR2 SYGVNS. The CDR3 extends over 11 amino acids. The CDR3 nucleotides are TGTGCCAGCAGTGTCCGGGAGACCCAGTACTTC. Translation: CASSVRETQYF.